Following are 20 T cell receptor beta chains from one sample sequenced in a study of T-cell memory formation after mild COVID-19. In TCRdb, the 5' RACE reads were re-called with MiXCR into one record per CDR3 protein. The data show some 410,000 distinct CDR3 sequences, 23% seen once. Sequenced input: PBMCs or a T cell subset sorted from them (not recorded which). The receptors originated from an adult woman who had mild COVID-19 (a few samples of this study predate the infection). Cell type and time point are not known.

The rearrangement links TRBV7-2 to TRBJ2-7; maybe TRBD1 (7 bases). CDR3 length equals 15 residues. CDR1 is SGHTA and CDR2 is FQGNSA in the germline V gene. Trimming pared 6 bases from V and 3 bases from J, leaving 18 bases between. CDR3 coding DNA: TGTGCCAGCAGTGTGAGGACAGGCGGGGACTACGAGCAGTACTTC. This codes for CASSVRTGGDYEQYF.

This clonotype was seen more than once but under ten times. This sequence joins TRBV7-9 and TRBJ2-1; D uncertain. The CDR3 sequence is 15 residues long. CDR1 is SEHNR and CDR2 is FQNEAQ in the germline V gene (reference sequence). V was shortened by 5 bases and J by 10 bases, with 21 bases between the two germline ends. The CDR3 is CASSPVESQVREQFF. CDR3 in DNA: TGTGCCAGCAGCCCCGTGGAGAGCCAAGTGAGGGAGCAGTTCTTC.

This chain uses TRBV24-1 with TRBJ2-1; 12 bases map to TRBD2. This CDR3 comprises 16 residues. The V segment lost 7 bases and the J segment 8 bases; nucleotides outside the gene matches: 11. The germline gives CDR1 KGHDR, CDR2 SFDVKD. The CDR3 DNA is TGTGCCACCAGCTCTCCGTCTAGCGGGAGGGGATATGAGCAGTTCTTC. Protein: CATSSPSSGRGYEQFF.

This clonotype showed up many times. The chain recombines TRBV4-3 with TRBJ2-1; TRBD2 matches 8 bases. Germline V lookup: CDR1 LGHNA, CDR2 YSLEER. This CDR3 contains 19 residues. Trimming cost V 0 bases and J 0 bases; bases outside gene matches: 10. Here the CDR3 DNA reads TGCGCCAGCAGCCAAGACACGGCTAGCGGGCGACGCTCCTACAATGAGCAGTTCTTC. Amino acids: CASSQDTASGRRSYNEQFF.

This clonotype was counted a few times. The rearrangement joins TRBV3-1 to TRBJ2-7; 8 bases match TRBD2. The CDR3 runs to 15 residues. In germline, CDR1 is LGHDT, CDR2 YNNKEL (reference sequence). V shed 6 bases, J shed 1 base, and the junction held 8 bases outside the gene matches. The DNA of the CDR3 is TGTGCCAGCAGTCCACTAGCGGTTTATTCCTACGAGCAGTACTTC. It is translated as CASSPLAVYSYEQYF.

The CDR3 region is CASSEALGNTIYF. The CDR3 bases are TGTGCCAGCAGTGAAGCGCTTGGAAACACCATATATTTT. The chain combines TRBV2 with TRBJ1-3; D not resolved. This CDR3 contains 13 residues. Per the germline V gene, CDR1 is SNHLY and CDR2 is FYNNEI. Trimming removed 0 bases at V and 3 bases at J, with 3 bases between.

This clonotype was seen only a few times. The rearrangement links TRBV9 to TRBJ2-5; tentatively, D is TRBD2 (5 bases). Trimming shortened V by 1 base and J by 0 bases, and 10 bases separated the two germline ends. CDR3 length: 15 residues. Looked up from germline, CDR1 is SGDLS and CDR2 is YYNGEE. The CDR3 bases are TGTGCCAGCAGCGTATATGGACTCAACCAAGAGACCCAGTACTTC. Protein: CASSVYGLNQETQYF.

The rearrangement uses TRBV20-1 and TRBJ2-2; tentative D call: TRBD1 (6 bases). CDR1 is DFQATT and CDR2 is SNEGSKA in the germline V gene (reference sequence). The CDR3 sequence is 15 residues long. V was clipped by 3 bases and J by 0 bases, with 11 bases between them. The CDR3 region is CSASSGTTNTGELFF. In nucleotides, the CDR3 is TGCAGTGCTAGCTCAGGGACAACGAACACCGGGGAGCTGTTTTTT.

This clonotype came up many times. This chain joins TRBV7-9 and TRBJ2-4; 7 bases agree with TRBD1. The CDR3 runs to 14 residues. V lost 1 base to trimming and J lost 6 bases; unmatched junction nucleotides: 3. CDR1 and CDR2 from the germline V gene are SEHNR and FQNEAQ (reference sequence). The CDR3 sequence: CASSLGDSRNIQYF. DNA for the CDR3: TGTGCCAGCAGCTTAGGGGACAGTCGAAACATTCAGTACTTC. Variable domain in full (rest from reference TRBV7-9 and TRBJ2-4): DTGVSQNPRHKITKRGQNVTFRCDPISEHNRLYWYRQTLGQGPEFLTYFQNEAQLEKSRLLSDRFSAERPKGSFSTLEIQRTEQGDSAMYLCASSLGDSRNIQYFGAGTRLSVL.

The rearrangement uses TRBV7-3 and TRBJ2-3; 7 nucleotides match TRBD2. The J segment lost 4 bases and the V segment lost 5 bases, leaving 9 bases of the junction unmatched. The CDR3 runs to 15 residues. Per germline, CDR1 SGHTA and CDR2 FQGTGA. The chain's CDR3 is CASSLGLEMADTQYF. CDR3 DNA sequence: TGTGCCAGCAGCCTAGGACTAGAGATGGCAGATACGCAGTATTTT.

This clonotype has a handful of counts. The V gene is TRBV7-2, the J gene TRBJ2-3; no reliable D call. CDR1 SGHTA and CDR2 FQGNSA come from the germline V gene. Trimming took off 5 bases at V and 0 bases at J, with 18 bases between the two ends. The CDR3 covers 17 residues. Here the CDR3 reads CASSPKLTRPSTDTQYF. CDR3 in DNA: TGTGCCAGCAGCCCCAAATTGACACGCCCTAGCACAGATACGCAGTATTTT.

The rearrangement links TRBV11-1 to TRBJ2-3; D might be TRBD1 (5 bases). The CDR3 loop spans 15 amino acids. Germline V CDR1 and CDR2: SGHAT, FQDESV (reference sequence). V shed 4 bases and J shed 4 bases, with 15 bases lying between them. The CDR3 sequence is CASSSTRVVADTQYF. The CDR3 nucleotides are TGTGCCAGCAGCTCGACCAGGGTCGTCGCAGATACGCAGTATTTT. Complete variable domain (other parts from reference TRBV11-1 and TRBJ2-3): EAEVAQSPRYKITEKSQAVAFWCDPISGHATLYWYRQILGQGPELLVQFQDESVVDDSQLPKDRFSAERLKGVDSTLKIQPAELGDSAMYLCASSSTRVVADTQYFGPGTRLTVL.

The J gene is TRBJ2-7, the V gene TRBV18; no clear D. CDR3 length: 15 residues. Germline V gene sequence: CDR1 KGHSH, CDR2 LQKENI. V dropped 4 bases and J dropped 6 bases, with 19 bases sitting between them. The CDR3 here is CASSLGRLILSEQYF. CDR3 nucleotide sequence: TGTGCCAGCTCACTGGGCAGGCTTATCCTTAGCGAGCAGTACTTC.

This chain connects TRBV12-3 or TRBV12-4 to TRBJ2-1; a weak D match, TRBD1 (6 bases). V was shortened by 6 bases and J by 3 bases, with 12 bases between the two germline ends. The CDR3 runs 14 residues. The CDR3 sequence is CASSRQGIYNEQFF. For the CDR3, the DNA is TGTGCCAGCAGCCGGCAGGGGATCTACAATGAGCAGTTCTTC.

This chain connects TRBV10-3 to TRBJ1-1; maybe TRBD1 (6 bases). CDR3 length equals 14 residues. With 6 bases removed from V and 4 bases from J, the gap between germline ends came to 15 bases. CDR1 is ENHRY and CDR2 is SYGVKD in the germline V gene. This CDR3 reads CAIRGGAGPTEAFF. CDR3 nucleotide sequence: TGTGCCATCAGAGGGGGGGCTGGTCCCACTGAAGCTTTCTTT.

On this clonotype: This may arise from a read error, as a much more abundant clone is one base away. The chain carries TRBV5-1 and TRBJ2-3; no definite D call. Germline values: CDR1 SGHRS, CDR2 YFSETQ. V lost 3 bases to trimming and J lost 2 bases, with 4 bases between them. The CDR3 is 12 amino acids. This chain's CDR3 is CASSWDTDTQYF. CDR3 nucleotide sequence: TGCGCCAGCAGCTGGGACACAGATACGCAGTATTTT.

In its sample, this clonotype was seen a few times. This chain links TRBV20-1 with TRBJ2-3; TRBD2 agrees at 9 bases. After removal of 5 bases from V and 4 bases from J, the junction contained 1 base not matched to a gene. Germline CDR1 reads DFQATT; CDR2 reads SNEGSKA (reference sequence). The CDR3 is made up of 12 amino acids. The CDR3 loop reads CSARTSADTQYF. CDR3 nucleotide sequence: TGCAGTGCTCGGACTAGCGCAGATACGCAGTATTTT.

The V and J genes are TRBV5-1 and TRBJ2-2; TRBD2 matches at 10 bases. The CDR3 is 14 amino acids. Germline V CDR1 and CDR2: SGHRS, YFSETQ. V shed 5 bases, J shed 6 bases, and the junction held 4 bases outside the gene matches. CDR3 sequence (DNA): TGCGCCAGCAGAGTAGCGGGAGGCCCCGGGGAGCTGTTTTTT. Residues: CASRVAGGPGELFF.

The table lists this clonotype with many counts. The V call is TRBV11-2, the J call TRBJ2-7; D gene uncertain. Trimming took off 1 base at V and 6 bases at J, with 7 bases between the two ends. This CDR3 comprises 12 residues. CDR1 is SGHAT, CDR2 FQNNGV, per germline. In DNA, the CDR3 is TGTGCCAGCAGCTTAGTCTTCAGCGAGCAGTACTTC. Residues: CASSLVFSEQYF.

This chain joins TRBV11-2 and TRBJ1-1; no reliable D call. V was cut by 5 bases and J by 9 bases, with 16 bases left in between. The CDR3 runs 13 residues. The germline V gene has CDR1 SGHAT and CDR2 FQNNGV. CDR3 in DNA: TGTGCCAGCAGCCCACCGGTCACCGCCAAAGCTTTCTTT. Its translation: CASSPPVTAKAFF. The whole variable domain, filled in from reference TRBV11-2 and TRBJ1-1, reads EAGVAQSPRYKIIEKRQSVAFWCNPISGHATLYWYQQILGQGPKLLIQFQNNGVVDDSQLPKDRFSAERLKGVDSTLKIQPAKLEDSAVYLCASSPPVTAKAFFGQGTRLTVV.